This T cell receptor beta chain was recovered during a study of T-cell reconstitution after alpha-beta-depleted transplantation in children. Unique molecular identifiers were used in preparing the TCRbeta library. TCRdb redid the calling of the PCR reads with MiXCR, one entry per CDR3 protein. The repertoire holds approximately 350,000 distinct CDR3 sequences, with roughly 15% as singletons. The CDR3 is 13 amino acids. Per the germline V gene, CDR1 is DFQATT and CDR2 is SNEGSKA (reference sequence). Trimming shortened V by 5 bases and J by 8 bases, and 13 bases separated the two germline ends. This TCR was recovered from a human donor who donated a stem cell graft to a child with Fanconi anemia. The starting material was PBMCs, obtained from the stem cell graft. V is TRBV20-1 and J is TRBJ1-6, with a tentative D call TRBD1 (5 bases). The CDR3 region has the DNA TGCAGTGCTGTCCCTAGGGGCGATTCACCCCTCCACTTT. Translated: CSAVPRGDSPLHF.